A selection of T cell receptor beta chains follows, all from one sample in a study of response to subunit inactivated influenza vaccine. A single record per CDR3 protein comes from TCRdb applying MiXCR to the RT-PCR reads. The sample has hundreds of thousands of distinct CDR3 sequences, 22% seen once. The starting material was PBMCs from blood, obtained roughly 20 months after vaccination. The receptors originated from a man aged 50 to 69 who received an inactivated influenza vaccine. Both conserved end residues are part of each CDR3. Fields, in order: V gene, clone size, J gene, D gene, CDR3 protein, CDR3 DNA. The D gene is left open where the match is weak. A clone size is listed for some rows: how often the clone was seen (once, few, many), or a class if it is expanded.

TRBV3-1	.	TRBJ1-4	TRBD1	CASSQGTEEKLFF	TGTGCCAGCAGCCAGGGGACAGAGGAAAAACTGTTTTTT
TRBV7-9	.	TRBJ1-2	.	CASSLAWGSNYGYTF	TGTGCCAGCAGCTTAGCTTGGGGCTCCAACTATGGCTACACCTTC
TRBV5-1	.	TRBJ2-5	.	CASSLDQPRETQYF	TGCGCCAGCAGCTTGGATCAGCCCCGAGAGACCCAGTACTTC
TRBV2	few	TRBJ2-1	TRBD1	CASSSRDRGGNEQFF	TGTGCCAGCAGTTCCCGGGACAGGGGTGGAAATGAGCAGTTCTTC
TRBV20-1	many	TRBJ1-4	.	CSASGVTNEKLFF	TGCAGTGCTTCAGGGGTGACTAATGAAAAACTGTTTTTT
TRBV6-2/TRBV6-3	.	TRBJ2-3	TRBD1	CASSYLQGDTQYF	TGTGCCAGCAGTTACTTACAGGGGGATACGCAGTATTTT
TRBV29-1	.	TRBJ2-1	.	CSVEADSYNEQFF	TGCAGCGTTGAAGCGGACTCCTACAATGAGCAGTTCTTC
TRBV9	many	TRBJ1-4	.	CASSVEPTGNEKLFF	TGTGCCAGCAGCGTAGAACCTACGGGTAATGAAAAACTGTTTTTT
TRBV10-3	.	TRBJ1-2	.	CAISPDGGYGYTF	TGTGCCATCAGCCCGGACGGAGGCTATGGCTACACCTTC
TRBV7-2	few	TRBJ1-1	TRBD1	CASSNRDRVNTEAFF	TGTGCCAGCAGCAACCGGGACAGGGTGAACACTGAAGCTTTCTTT
TRBV29-1	few	TRBJ2-1	.	CSVEKQPPYNEQFF	TGCAGCGTTGAAAAACAACCCCCCTACAATGAGCAGTTCTTC
TRBV7-9	few	TRBJ2-2	TRBD2	CASSSTLAGVNTGELFF	TGTGCCAGCAGCTCAACCCTAGCGGGAGTGAACACCGGGGAGCTGTTTTTT
TRBV28	.	TRBJ2-7	TRBD2	CASKMTSGSSYEQYF	TGTGCCAGCAAAATGACTAGCGGAAGCTCCTACGAGCAGTACTTC
TRBV5-6	.	TRBJ1-2	.	CASSFPGGVNGYTF	TGTGCCAGCAGCTTCCCGGGGGGTGTCAATGGCTACACCTTC
TRBV30	.	TRBJ2-7	TRBD1	CAWDRTGGISYEQYF	TGTGCCTGGGATAGGACAGGGGGCATATCCTACGAGCAGTACTTC
TRBV12-3/TRBV12-4	many	TRBJ1-1	TRBD1	CASSATDRGKGFF	TGTGCCAGCAGTGCGACCGACAGGGGCAAAGGTTTCTTT
TRBV12-3/TRBV12-4	few	TRBJ2-2	.	CASSLLVGELFF	TGTGCCAGCAGTTTATTAGTCGGGGAGCTGTTTTTT
TRBV12-3/TRBV12-4	many	TRBJ1-1	TRBD1	CASSLRTGGTLNTEAFF	TGTGCCAGCAGTTTGCGGACAGGGGGGACCTTGAACACTGAAGCTTTCTTT
TRBV20-1	few	TRBJ2-7	.	CSAPPGDHGPSYEQYF	TGCAGTGCCCCTCCGGGTGATCATGGGCCCTCCTACGAGCAGTACTTC
TRBV5-4	few	TRBJ1-2	TRBD1	CASSITRTGDYGYTF	TGTGCCAGCAGCATCACCCGGACAGGGGATTATGGCTACACCTTC
TRBV4-3	few	TRBJ2-2	TRBD1	CASRPGTATGELFF	TGCGCCAGCAGACCAGGGACAGCCACCGGGGAGCTGTTTTTT
TRBV20-1	few	TRBJ1-5	.	CSASPGNSNQPQHF	TGCAGTGCTAGTCCAGGGAATAGCAATCAGCCCCAGCATTTT
TRBV18	few	TRBJ2-7	.	CASSRGTDSYEQYF	TGTGCCAGCTCACGTGGGACGGATTCCTACGAGCAGTACTTC
TRBV9	few	TRBJ2-1	TRBD2	CASSVSLGLAGVGEQFF	TGTGCCAGCAGCGTATCTCTAGGACTAGCGGGAGTAGGTGAGCAGTTCTTC
TRBV28	.	TRBJ2-7	TRBD1	CASSSPGQGAGEQYF	TGTGCCAGCAGTTCCCCGGGACAGGGGGCTGGGGAGCAGTACTTC
TRBV2	.	TRBJ2-7	.	CASMGIKPEQYF	TGTGCCAGCATGGGGATCAAACCCGAGCAGTACTTC
TRBV21-1	once	TRBJ2-1	.	CASSRPEDNEQFF	TGTGCCAGCAGCCGCCCGGAGGACAATGAGCAGTTCTTC
TRBV4-2	.	TRBJ2-7	TRBD1	CASSVGTGAHNEQYF	TGTGCCAGCAGCGTCGGGACAGGGGCTCACAACGAGCAGTACTTC
TRBV7-2	.	TRBJ1-6	.	CASSLSPRYDKPLHF	TGTGCCAGCAGCTTATCGCCCCGGTATGATAAACCCCTCCACTTT
TRBV5-1	many	TRBJ1-1	TRBD1	CASSLVQGAGNTEAFF	TGCGCCAGCAGCTTGGTGCAGGGGGCCGGGAACACTGAAGCTTTCTTT
TRBV5-5	many	TRBJ1-1	.	CASSSSNTEAFF	TGTGCCAGCAGTTCATCGAACACTGAAGCTTTCTTT
TRBV12-3/TRBV12-4	many	TRBJ1-5	TRBD1	CASSTDRVSNQPQHF	TGTGCCAGCAGCACAGACAGGGTATCCAATCAGCCCCAGCATTTT
TRBV6-5	.	TRBJ2-5	.	CASTSTEETRYF	TGTGCCAGCACATCGACAGAAGAGACCCGGTACTTC
TRBV12-3/TRBV12-4	.	TRBJ2-1	.	CASSSLLPYNEQFF	TGTGCCAGCAGTTCCCTATTGCCATACAATGAGCAGTTCTTC
TRBV20-1	.	TRBJ1-2	.	CSASLAGLGYTF	TGCAGTGCTAGTTTGGCGGGCCTTGGCTACACCTTC
TRBV4-3	.	TRBJ2-5	TRBD2	CASSLNPGLAETQYF	TGCGCCAGCAGCCTAAATCCGGGACTAGCGGAGACCCAGTACTTC
TRBV7-3	few	TRBJ2-7	.	CASSLGGRDGDEQYF	TGTGCCAGCAGCTTAGGTGGACGTGATGGCGACGAGCAGTACTTC
TRBV12-3/TRBV12-4	.	TRBJ2-1	.	CASSQTRLYNEQFF	TGTGCCAGCAGCCAGACTAGGTTGTACAATGAGCAGTTCTTC
TRBV6-2/TRBV6-3	.	TRBJ2-1	TRBD1	CASSYGTGFSTGVNEQFF	TGTGCCAGCAGTTACGGGACAGGGTTTTCAACTGGTGTCAATGAGCAGTTCTTC
TRBV28	few	TRBJ2-7	TRBD2	CASSSHGTSGRALSYEQYF	TGTGCCAGCAGCTCCCACGGGACTAGCGGGAGGGCCTTATCCTACGAGCAGTACTTC
TRBV12-3/TRBV12-4	.	TRBJ2-1	TRBD1	CASSPNTGTGYNEQFF	TGTGCCAGCAGCCCGAATACGGGGACAGGTTACAATGAGCAGTTCTTC
TRBV25-1	.	TRBJ1-2	.	CASSESGVLGYGYTF	TGTGCCAGCAGTGAATCTGGAGTGCTGGGCTATGGCTACACCTTC
TRBV10-3	.	TRBJ2-5	.	CAISDRTLPETQYF	TGTGCCATCAGTGACAGGACGCTTCCGGAGACCCAGTACTTC
TRBV18	.	TRBJ1-6	TRBD1	CASSRSGTGTYSPLHF	TGTGCCAGCTCACGGAGCGGGACAGGGACCTATTCACCCCTCCACTTT
TRBV6-2/TRBV6-3	.	TRBJ2-5	.	CASVRETGPQETQYF	TGTGCCTCTGTCCGGGAGACAGGCCCTCAAGAGACCCAGTACTTC
TRBV4-3	.	TRBJ2-3	.	CASSQEASVIRTDTQYF	TGCGCCAGCAGCCAAGAGGCGAGCGTTATCCGCACAGATACGCAGTATTTT